The clone carrying this TCR beta chain has only a few counts. No antigen is known for it. These data belong to a study of T cells in Graves' hyperthyroidism and ophthalmopathy. Points from the study as a whole: Peripheral blood also featured most of the thyroid clonotypes expanded above 0.001. The model anticipated ophthalmopathy a median around 6 months pre-onset.

V lost 0 bases and J lost 4, with 17 bases in between. Germline CDR1 is SGDLS and CDR2 is YYNGEE. The CDR3 has 16 amino acids. TCR beta CDR3 regions were amplified from RNA. During a first-round RT-PCR of the TCR CDR3, the HTBI primer set was used. TCRdb processed the multiplex PCR reads anew with MiXCR; each CDR3 protein has one entry. The sample includes about 590,000 distinct CDR3 sequences, around 14% seen only once; the top ten take roughly 6.6%. Used for diagnoses were clinical symptoms, serum thyroxine and TRAb, thyroid ultrasound and orbital computed tomography. Sequenced material: blood. The sequence came from a woman aged 25 to 39 with Graves' hyperthyroidism. The V and J genes are TRBV9 and TRBJ2-7; no clear D. The DNA of the CDR3 is TGTGCCAGCAGCGTAGGCCCCCCCCTCCTACCTTACGAGCAGTACTTC. Translation: CASSVGPPLLPYEQYF.